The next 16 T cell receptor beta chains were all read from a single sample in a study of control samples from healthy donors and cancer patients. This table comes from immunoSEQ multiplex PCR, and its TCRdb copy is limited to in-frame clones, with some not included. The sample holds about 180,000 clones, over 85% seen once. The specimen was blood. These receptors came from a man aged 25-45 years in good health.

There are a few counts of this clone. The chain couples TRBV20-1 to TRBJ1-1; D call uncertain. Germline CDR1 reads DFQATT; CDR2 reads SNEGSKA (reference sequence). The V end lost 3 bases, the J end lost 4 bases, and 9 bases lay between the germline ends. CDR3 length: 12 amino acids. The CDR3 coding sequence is TGCAGTGCTAGTGCCCACCCCACTGAAGCTTTCTTT. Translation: CSASAHPTEAFF.

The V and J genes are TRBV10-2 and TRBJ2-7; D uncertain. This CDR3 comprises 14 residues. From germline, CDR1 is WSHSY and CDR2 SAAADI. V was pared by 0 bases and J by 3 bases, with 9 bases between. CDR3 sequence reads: CASSESLRFYEQYF. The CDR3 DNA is TGCGCCAGCAGTGAGTCCCTTCGTTTCTACGAGCAGTACTTC.

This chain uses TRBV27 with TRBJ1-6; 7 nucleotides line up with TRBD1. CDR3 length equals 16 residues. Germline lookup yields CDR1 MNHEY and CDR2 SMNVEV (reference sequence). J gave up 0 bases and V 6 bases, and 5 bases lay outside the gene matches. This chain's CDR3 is CASRDRMSSYNSPLHF. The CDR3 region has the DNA TGTGCCAGCAGGGACAGGATGAGCTCCTATAATTCACCCCTCCACTTT.

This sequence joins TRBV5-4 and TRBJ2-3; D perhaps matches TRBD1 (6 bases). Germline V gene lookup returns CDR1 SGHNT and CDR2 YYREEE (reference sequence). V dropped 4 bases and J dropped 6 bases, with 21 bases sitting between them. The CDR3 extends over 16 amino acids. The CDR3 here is CASSPTGWGLRDTQYF. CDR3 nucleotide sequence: TGTGCCAGCAGCCCGACTGGATGGGGGCTTAGGGATACGCAGTATTTT.

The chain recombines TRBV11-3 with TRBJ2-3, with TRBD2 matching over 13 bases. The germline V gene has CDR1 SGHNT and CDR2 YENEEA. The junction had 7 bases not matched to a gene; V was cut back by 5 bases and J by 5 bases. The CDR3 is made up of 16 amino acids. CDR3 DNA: TGTGCCAGCAGCCCCACTAGCGGGAGGGCCCGAGATACGCAGTATTTT. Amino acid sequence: CASSPTSGRARDTQYF.

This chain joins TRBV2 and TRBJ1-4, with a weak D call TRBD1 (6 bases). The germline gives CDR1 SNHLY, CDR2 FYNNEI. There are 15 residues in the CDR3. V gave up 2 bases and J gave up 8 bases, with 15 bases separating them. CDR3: CASSELLGAGEKLFF. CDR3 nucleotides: TGTGCCAGCAGTGAACTGTTGGGGGCAGGGGAAAAACTGTTTTTT.

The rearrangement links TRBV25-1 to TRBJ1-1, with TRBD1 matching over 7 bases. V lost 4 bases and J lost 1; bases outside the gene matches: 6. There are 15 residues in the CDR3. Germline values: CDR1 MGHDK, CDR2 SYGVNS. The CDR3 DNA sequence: TGTGCCAGCAGTGCCCTACAGGGGCAGAACACTGAAGCTTTCTTT. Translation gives CASSALQGQNTEAFF. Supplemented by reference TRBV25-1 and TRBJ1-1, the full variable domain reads EADIYQTPRYLVIGTGKKITLECSQTMGHDKMYWYQQDPGMELHLIHYSYGVNSTEKGDLSSESTVSRIRTEHFPLTLESARPSHTSQYLCASSALQGQNTEAFFGQGTRLTVV.

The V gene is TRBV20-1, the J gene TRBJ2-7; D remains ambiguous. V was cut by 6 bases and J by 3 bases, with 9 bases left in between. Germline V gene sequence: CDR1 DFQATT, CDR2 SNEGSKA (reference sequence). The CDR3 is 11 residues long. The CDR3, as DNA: TGCAGTGCCACAAAGATCTACGAGCAGTACTTC. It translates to CSATKIYEQYF.

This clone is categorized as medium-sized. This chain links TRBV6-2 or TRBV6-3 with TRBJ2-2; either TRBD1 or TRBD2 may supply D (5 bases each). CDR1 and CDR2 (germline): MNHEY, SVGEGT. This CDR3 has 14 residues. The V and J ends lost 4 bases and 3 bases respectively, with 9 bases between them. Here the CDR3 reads CASSSGSDTGELFF. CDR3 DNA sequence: TGTGCCAGCAGTTCAGGGAGTGACACCGGGGAGCTGTTTTTT.

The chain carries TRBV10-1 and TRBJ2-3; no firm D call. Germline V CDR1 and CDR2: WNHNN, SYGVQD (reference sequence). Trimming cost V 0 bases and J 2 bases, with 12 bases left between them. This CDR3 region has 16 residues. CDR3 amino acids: CASSESRRGHTDTQYF. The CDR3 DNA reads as TGCGCCAGCAGTGAGTCCAGGCGCGGCCACACAGATACGCAGTATTTT.

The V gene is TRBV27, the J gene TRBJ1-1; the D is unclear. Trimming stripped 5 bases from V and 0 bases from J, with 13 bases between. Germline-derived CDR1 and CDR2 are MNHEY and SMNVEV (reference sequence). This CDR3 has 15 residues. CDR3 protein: CASSPRAGVNTEAFF. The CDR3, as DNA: TGTGCCAGCAGTCCCCGGGCAGGCGTGAACACTGAAGCTTTCTTT.

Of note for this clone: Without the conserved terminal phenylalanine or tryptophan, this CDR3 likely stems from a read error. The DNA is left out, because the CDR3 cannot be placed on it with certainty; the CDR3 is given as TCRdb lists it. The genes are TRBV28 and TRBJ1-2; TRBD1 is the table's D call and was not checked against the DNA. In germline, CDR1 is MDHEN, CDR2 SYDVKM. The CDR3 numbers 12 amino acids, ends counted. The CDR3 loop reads CASRATGGTQAV.

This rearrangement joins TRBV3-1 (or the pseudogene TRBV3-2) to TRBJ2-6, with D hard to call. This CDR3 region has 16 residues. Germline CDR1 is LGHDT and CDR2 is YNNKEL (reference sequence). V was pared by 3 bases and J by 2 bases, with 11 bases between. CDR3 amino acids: CASSHHPSAGANVLTF. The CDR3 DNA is TGTGCCAGCAGCCACCACCCTAGTGCTGGGGCCAACGTCCTGACTTTC.

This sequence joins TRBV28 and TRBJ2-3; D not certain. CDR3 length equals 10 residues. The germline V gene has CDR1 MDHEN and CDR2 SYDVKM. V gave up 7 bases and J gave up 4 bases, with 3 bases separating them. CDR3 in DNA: TGTGCCAGCAAATCAGATACGCAGTATTTT. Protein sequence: CASKSDTQYF.

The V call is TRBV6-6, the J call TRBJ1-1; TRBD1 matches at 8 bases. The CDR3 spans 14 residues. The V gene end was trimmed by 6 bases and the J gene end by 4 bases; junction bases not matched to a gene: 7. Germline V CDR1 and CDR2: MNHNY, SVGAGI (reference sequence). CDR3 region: CASRSTGARTEAFF. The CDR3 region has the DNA TGTGCCAGCAGGTCGACAGGGGCGCGCACTGAAGCTTTCTTT.

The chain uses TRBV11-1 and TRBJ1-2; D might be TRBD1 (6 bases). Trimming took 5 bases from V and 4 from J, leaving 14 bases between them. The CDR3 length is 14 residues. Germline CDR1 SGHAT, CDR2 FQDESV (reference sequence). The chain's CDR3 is CASSQRTAAYGYTF. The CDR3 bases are TGTGCCAGCAGCCAACGGACAGCAGCCTATGGCTACACCTTC.